This is a list of T cell receptor beta chains from one sample in a study of cytomegalovirus exposure and HLA in healthy donors. TCRdb's table, derived via immunoSEQ multiplex PCR, lists solely in-frame clones and lacks some. The table includes under 300,000 clones, 80% to 95% detected once. Sequences were obtained from PBMCs. These receptor sequences come from a girl aged 2 to 10 in good health and CMV-seronegative. CDR3s leave out the opening cysteine and the closing phenylalanine or tryptophan. Fields, in order: CDR3 protein, V gene, D gene. The D gene is left open where the match is weak.

SGTGSYEQY | TRBV29-1 | TRBD1
ATSRTDSNQPQH | TRBV15 | -
ASSRGVASGGVRADTQY | TRBV5-1 | TRBD2
ASSYSRLAGNNEQF | TRBV6-5 | TRBD2
ASSLVSTEAF | TRBV7-9 | -
ASSWGTGRSYEQY | TRBV5-1 | TRBD1
AWSVPGRGYEQY | TRBV30 | -
ASSPGQFYGYT | TRBV6-1 | TRBD1
ASSSGATYNEQF | TRBV9 | TRBD2
SLELGEQF | TRBV20-1 | -